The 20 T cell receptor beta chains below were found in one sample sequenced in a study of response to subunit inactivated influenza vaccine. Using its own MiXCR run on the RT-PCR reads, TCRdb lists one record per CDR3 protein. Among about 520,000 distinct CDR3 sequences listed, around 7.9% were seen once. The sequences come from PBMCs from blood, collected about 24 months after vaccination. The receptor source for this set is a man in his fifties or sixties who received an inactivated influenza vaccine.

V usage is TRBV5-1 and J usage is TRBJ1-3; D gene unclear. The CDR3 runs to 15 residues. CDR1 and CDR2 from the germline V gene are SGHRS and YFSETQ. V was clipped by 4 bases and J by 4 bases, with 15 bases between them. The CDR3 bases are TGCGCCAGCAGCCCCCAACCGGGCTCCGGAAACACCATATATTTT. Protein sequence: CASSPQPGSGNTIYF.

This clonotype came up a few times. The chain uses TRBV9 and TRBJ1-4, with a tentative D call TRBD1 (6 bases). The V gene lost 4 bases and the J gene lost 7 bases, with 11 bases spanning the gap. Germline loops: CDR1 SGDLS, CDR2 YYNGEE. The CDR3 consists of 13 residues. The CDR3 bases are TGTGCCAGCAGCTCCAGGGGTGGTGAAAAACTGTTTTTT. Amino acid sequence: CASSSRGGEKLFF.

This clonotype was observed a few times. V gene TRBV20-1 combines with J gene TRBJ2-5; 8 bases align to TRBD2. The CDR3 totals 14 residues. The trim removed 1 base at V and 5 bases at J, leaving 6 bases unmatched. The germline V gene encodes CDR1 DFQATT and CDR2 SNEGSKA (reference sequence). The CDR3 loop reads CSARVAGGRETQYF. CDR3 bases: TGCAGTGCTAGAGTGGCGGGGGGCCGCGAGACCCAGTACTTC.

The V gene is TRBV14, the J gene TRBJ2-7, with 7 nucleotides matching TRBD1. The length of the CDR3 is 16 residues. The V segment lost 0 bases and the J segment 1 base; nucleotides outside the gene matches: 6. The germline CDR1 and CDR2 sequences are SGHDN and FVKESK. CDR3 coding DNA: TGTGCCAGCAGCCAAGAGACAGGGCTCGGGTCCTACGAGCAGTACTTC. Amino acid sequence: CASSQETGLGSYEQYF.

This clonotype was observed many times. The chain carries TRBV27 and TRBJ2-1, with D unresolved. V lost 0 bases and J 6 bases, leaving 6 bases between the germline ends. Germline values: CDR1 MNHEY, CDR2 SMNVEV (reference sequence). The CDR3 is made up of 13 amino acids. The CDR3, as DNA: TGTGCCAGCAGTTTATCCTCCAGCAATGAGCAGTTCTTC. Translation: CASSLSSSNEQFF.

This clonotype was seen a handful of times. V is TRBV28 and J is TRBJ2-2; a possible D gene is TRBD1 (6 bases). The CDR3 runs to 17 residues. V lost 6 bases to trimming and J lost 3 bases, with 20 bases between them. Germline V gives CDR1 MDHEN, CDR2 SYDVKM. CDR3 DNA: TGTGCCAGCAGCCTCGGTAGGGGCAAGGGGGACACCGGGGAGCTGTTTTTT. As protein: CASSLGRGKGDTGELFF.

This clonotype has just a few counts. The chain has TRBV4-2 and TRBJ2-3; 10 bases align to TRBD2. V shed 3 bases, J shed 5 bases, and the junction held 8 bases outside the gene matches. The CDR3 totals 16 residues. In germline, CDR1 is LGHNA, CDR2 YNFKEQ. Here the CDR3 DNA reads TGTGCCAGCAGCCAGAACAGCGGGGGGGCGTTAGATACGCAGTATTTT. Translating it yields CASSQNSGGALDTQYF.

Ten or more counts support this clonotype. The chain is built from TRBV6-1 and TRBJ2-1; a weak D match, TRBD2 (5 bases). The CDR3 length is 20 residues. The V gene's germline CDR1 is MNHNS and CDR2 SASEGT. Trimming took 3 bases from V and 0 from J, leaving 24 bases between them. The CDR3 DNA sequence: TGTGCCAGCAGTGATAGAATCGCGGGCGGAGGCCGGAGCTCCTACAATGAGCAGTTCTTC. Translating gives CASSDRIAGGGRSSYNEQFF.

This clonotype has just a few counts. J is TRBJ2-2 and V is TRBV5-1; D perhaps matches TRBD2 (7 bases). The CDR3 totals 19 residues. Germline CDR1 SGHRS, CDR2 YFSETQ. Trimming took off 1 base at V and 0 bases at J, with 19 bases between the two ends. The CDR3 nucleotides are TGCGCCAGCAGCTTGTGGGGGGGCAAACCCCAGACGAACACCGGGGAGCTGTTTTTT. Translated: CASSLWGGKPQTNTGELFF.

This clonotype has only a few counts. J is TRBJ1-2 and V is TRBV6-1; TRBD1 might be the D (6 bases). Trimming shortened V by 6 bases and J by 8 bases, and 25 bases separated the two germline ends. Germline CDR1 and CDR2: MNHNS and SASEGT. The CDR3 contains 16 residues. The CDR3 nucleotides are TGTGCCAGCAGAACTACCACGCGGGGGCGGGGTTTGGGCTACACCTTC. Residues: CASRTTTRGRGLGYTF.

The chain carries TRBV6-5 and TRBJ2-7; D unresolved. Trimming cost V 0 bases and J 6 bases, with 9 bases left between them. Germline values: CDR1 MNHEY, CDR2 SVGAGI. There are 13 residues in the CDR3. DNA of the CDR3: TGTGCCAGCAGTTACTCGAATAGGCTCGAGCAGTACTTC. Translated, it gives CASSYSNRLEQYF.

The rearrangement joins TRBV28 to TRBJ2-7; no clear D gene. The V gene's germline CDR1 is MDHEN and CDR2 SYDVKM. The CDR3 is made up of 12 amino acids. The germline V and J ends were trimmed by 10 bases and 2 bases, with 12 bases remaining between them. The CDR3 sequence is CATSRAPYEQYF. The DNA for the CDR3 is TGTGCCACCTCCCGGGCCCCCTACGAGCAGTACTTC.

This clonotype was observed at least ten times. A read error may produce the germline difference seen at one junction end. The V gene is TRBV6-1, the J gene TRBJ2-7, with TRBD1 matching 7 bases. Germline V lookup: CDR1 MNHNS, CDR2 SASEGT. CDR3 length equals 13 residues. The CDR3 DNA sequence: TGTGCCAGCAGGGAAGGGACAGCGAGAGAGCAGTACTTC. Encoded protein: CASREGTAREQYF.

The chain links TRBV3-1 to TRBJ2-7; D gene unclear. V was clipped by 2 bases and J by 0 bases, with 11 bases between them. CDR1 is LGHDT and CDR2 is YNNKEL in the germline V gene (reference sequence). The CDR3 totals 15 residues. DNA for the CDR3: TGTGCCAGCAGCCAACCGACACGGAGCTCCTACGAGCAGTACTTC. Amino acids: CASSQPTRSSYEQYF.

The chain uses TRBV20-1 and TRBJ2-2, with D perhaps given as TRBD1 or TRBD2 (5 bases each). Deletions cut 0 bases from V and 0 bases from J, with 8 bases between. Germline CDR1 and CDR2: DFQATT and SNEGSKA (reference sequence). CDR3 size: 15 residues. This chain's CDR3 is CSARERGSNTGELFF. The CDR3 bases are TGCAGTGCTAGAGAGAGGGGATCGAACACCGGGGAGCTGTTTTTT.

The CDR3 loop reads CATSRDRAGGINIQYF. DNA for the CDR3: TGTGCCACCAGCAGAGATCGCGCGGGAGGGATAAACATTCAGTACTTC. The rearrangement links TRBV15 to TRBJ2-4, with 9 bases that match TRBD2. V gave up 0 bases and J gave up 6 bases; unmatched junction bases: 6. Germline-derived CDR1 and CDR2 are LNHNV and YYDKDF (reference sequence). CDR3 size: 16 residues.

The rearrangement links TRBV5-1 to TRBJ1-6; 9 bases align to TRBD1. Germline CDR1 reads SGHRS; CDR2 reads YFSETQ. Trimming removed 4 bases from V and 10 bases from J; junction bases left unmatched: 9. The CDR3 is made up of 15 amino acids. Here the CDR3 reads CASSEAGTGRSPLHF. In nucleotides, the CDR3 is TGCGCCAGCAGCGAAGCCGGGACAGGGAGGTCACCCCTCCACTTT.

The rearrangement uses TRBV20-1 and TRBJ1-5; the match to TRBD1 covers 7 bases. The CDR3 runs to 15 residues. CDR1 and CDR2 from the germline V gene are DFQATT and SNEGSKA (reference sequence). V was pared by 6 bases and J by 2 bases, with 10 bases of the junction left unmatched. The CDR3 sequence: CSANHRGTGNQPQHF. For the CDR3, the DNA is TGCAGTGCCAACCACAGGGGTACTGGCAATCAGCCCCAGCATTTT.

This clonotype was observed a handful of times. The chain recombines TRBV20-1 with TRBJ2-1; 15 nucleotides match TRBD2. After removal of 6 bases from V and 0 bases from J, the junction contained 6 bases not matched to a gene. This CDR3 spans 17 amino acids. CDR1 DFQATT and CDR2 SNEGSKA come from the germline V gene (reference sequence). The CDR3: CSAVGTSGGSSYNEQFF. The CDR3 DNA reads TGCAGTGCGGTGGGGACTAGCGGGGGGAGCTCCTACAATGAGCAGTTCTTC.

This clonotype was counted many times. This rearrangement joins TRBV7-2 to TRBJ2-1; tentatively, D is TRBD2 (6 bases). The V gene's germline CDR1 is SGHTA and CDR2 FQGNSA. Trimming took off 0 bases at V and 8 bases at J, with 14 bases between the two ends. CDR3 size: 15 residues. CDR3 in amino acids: CASSLAGGFKHEQFF. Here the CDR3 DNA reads TGTGCCAGCAGCTTAGCCGGGGGATTTAAGCATGAGCAGTTCTTC.